Listed here are 25 T cell receptor beta chains from one sample, sequenced in a study of regulatory T cells in long-lasting Graves disease. The time point was: persistent/refractory GD, antithyroid drugs over 5 years with positive TRAb. The TCR library was made from RNA that had been extracted from PBMCs in TRIzol. Sequencing libraries for TCR beta were prepared with iRepertoire HTBI primers and Arm-PCR of CDR3 regions. Each CDR3 protein is one row after TCRdb ran MiXCR on the multiplex PCR reads. The repertoire holds hundreds of thousands of distinct CDR3 sequences, with more than 20% as singletons. Here the sequenced sample was peripheral blood mononuclear cells (PBMCs), taken when the disease was refractory, from a patient treated with antithyroid drugs. These receptor sequences come from a female donor with Graves disease.

This clonotype was seen a few times. J is TRBJ2-7 and V is TRBV14, with D unclear. Germline loops: CDR1 SGHDN, CDR2 FVKESK. CDR3 size: 12 residues. The V end was cut by 2 bases, the J end by 2 bases, with 4 bases between. The CDR3 loop is CASSQFAYEQYF. CDR3 DNA: TGTGCCAGCAGCCAATTCGCCTACGAGCAGTACTTC.

This clonotype occurred a few times. J is TRBJ1-1 and V is TRBV27; 7 nucleotides line up with TRBD1. The ends lost 4 bases at V and 4 bases at J; junction bases unmatched: 15. The germline gives CDR1 MNHEY, CDR2 SMNVEV (reference sequence). The CDR3 runs to 17 residues. CDR3 nucleotides: TGTGCCAGCAGTTCCCTCGACAGGGTGGGCGAGGGCACTGAAGCTTTCTTT. Residues: CASSSLDRVGEGTEAFF.

This clonotype was recorded at least ten times. The chain is built from TRBV12-3 or TRBV12-4 and TRBJ2-5; tentatively, D is TRBD1 (5 bases). V was clipped by 4 bases and J by 5 bases, with 8 bases between them. This CDR3 spans 12 amino acids. The CDR3 nucleotides are TGTGCCAGCAGTTCAGGGTACGAGACCCAGTACTTC. This translates into CASSSGYETQYF.

This clonotype appeared many times. The rearrangement uses TRBV7-9 and TRBJ2-2, with D possibly TRBD1 on 5 matching bases. The CDR3 covers 14 residues. V was pared by 5 bases and J by 6 bases, with 13 bases between. CDR1 and CDR2 (germline): SEHNR, FQNEAQ (reference sequence). In nucleotides, the CDR3 is TGTGCCAGCAGCCTTCGACAGTGGCCCGGGGAGCTGTTTTTT. Translating it yields CASSLRQWPGELFF.

In regard to this clonotype: Germline is not matched at one junction end, which may reflect a read error. J is TRBJ1-3 and V is TRBV30, with D hard to call. The germline V gene encodes CDR1 GTSNPN and CDR2 SVGIG (reference sequence). The CDR3 length is 16 residues. The CDR3: CASTFVWSPPGNTTYF. The DNA for the CDR3 is TGTGCCTCGACGTTTGTATGGAGTCCACCTGGAAACACCACATATTTT.

This clonotype was seen a few times. The V and J genes are TRBV12-3 or TRBV12-4 and TRBJ2-2; D uncertain. The CDR3 extends over 14 amino acids. V lost 6 bases to trimming and J lost 6 bases, with 14 bases between them. This CDR3 is CASRPQVNPGELFF. The CDR3 DNA follows: TGTGCCAGCAGACCTCAGGTTAATCCCGGGGAGCTGTTTTTT.

This rearrangement joins TRBV15 to TRBJ1-2; 8 bases align to TRBD1. The V segment lost 0 bases and the J segment 7 bases; nucleotides outside the gene matches: 7. Per germline, CDR1 LNHNV and CDR2 YYDKDF (reference sequence). The CDR3 covers 15 residues. Here the CDR3 DNA reads TGTGCCACCAGCAGAGATTTAAGAGACAGGGGTGGCTACACCTTC. Residues: CATSRDLRDRGGYTF.

In this sample, this clonotype turned up a few times. V gene TRBV12-3 or TRBV12-4 combines with J gene TRBJ2-2; 13 bases align to TRBD2. This CDR3 is built from 15 residues. V was clipped by 6 bases and J by 6 bases; unmatched bases: 4. As DNA, the CDR3 is TGTGCCAGCAGACGAGGGACTAGCGGGGCCGGGGAGCTGTTTTTT. Translation gives CASRRGTSGAGELFF.

The chain uses TRBV30 and TRBJ2-1; D might be TRBD2 (5 bases). The V end was cut by 1 base, the J end by 6 bases, with 7 bases between. CDR1 is GTSNPN and CDR2 is SVGIG in the germline V gene (reference sequence). The CDR3 has 12 amino acids. For the CDR3, the DNA is TGTGCCTGGAGTGGGAGGAGCAATGAGCAGTTCTTC. Its translation is CAWSGRSNEQFF.

This clonotype was recorded at least ten times. This chain uses TRBV27 with TRBJ2-1, with 12 bases that match TRBD2. Germline trimming cut 6 bases from V and 7 bases from J; bases unmatched to any gene: 4. The CDR3 length is 14 residues. Germline CDR1 MNHEY, CDR2 SMNVEV (reference sequence). Here the CDR3 DNA reads TGTGCCAGCAGCCCAGGACTAGCGGGAAATGAGCAGTTCTTC. It codes for CASSPGLAGNEQFF.

There are a few counts of this clonotype. The rearrangement joins TRBV5-1 to TRBJ2-7; TRBD2 matches at 14 bases. The CDR3 totals 18 residues. The trim removed 3 bases at V and 2 bases at J, leaving 10 bases unmatched. CDR1 is SGHRS and CDR2 is YFSETQ in the germline V gene. The CDR3 DNA is TGCGCCAGCAGCTACGGACTAGCGGGAGGAAGCCTCACCTACGAGCAGTACTTC. Translating gives CASSYGLAGGSLTYEQYF. Full variable domain (rest looked up from reference TRBV5-1 and TRBJ2-7): KAGVTQTPRYLIKTRGQQVTLSCSPISGHRSVSWYQQTPGQGLQFLFEYFSETQRNKGNFPGRFSGRQFSNSRSEMNVSTLELGDSALYLCASSYGLAGGSLTYEQYFGPGTRLTVT.

This clonotype has at least ten counts. CDR3 in amino acids: CSVGIANTGELFF. CDR3 nucleotide sequence: TGCAGTGTGGGAATCGCAAACACCGGGGAGCTGTTTTTT. The V call is TRBV20-1, the J call TRBJ2-2, with no clear D. Trimming cost V 7 bases and J 2 bases, with 11 bases left between them. The germline V gene has CDR1 DFQATT and CDR2 SNEGSKA (reference sequence). The CDR3 totals 13 residues.

This clonotype was counted at least ten times. At one of its ends the junction is not consistent with the germline gene, which may arise from a read error. The chain joins TRBV6-4 to TRBJ1-6; D uncertain. Germline V gives CDR1 MRHNA, CDR2 SNTAGT. This CDR3 is 15 amino acids long. CDR3: CASSYSSAYNSPLHF. CDR3 in DNA: TGTGCCAGCAGTTACTCTAGTGCTTATAATTCACCCCTCCACTTT.

The table lists this clonotype with many counts. The chain carries TRBV11-2 and TRBJ2-5; D is perhaps TRBD2 (5 bases). The CDR3 contains 15 residues. The germline CDR1 and CDR2 sequences are SGHAT and FQNNGV. V lost 4 bases and J lost 0, with 12 bases in between. The CDR3 bases are TGTGCCAGCAGCTCAAGCGGAGCGTACCAAGAGACCCAGTACTTC. Translating gives CASSSSGAYQETQYF.

Ten or more counts support this clonotype. This chain uses TRBV28 with TRBJ2-2, with TRBD1 as a possible D gene (6 bases). Germline CDR1 reads MDHEN; CDR2 reads SYDVKM. The CDR3 consists of 14 residues. V was pared by 3 bases and J by 4 bases, with 9 bases between. CDR3 sequence reads: CASSLDSPTGELFF. As DNA, the CDR3 is TGTGCCAGCAGTTTGGACAGTCCCACCGGGGAGCTGTTTTTT.

The chain uses TRBV28 and TRBJ2-7; 8 nucleotides agree with TRBD2. V lost 6 bases, J lost 5 bases, and 12 bases stayed unmatched. CDR1 and CDR2 from the germline V gene are MDHEN and SYDVKM. The CDR3 has 15 amino acids. CDR3 bases: TGTGCCAGCAGCCGACGACTAGCGTCGGACCACGAGCAGTACTTC. It is translated as CASSRRLASDHEQYF. The entire variable domain, with the rest obtained from reference TRBV28 and TRBJ2-7, is as follows: DVKVTQSSRYLVKRTGEKVFLECVQDMDHENMFWYRQDPGLGLRLIYFSYDVKMKEKGDIPEGYSVSREKKERFSLILESASTNQTSMYLCASSRRLASDHEQYFGPGTRLTVT.

This clonotype was seen many times. The chain links TRBV30 to TRBJ2-7; perhaps TRBD1 as D (6 bases). The CDR3 length is 13 residues. V lost 7 bases and J lost 0, with 13 bases in between. Germline-derived CDR1 and CDR2 are GTSNPN and SVGIG (reference sequence). The DNA of the CDR3 is TGTGCCTCACACCGGGACAACTCCTACGAGCAGTACTTC. It encodes CASHRDNSYEQYF.

This clonotype was seen many times. The rearrangement links TRBV5-1 to TRBJ2-7; tentative D call: TRBD1 (5 bases). This CDR3 is 15 amino acids long. V shed 6 bases and J shed 3 bases, with 19 bases lying between them. CDR1 SGHRS and CDR2 YFSETQ come from the germline V gene. The CDR3 reads CASTTRPGRFYEQYF. The DNA for the CDR3 is TGCGCCAGCACCACGAGGCCAGGGCGCTTCTACGAGCAGTACTTC.

This clonotype occurred many times. The CDR3 DNA follows: TGTGCCAGCAGTCCCAGGACTAGCGGGTCACCCTACGAGCAGTACTTC. It codes for CASSPRTSGSPYEQYF. The chain employs TRBV28 and TRBJ2-7; 11 positions match TRBD2. This CDR3 is 16 amino acids long. Germline V gives CDR1 MDHEN, CDR2 SYDVKM. The V and J ends lost 5 bases and 2 bases, in that order; junction bases with no gene match: 8. Full variable domain (missing parts from reference TRBV28 and TRBJ2-7): DVKVTQSSRYLVKRTGEKVFLECVQDMDHENMFWYRQDPGLGLRLIYFSYDVKMKEKGDIPEGYSVSREKKERFSLILESASTNQTSMYLCASSPRTSGSPYEQYFGPGTRLTVT.

This clonotype came up many times. V gene TRBV28 combines with J gene TRBJ1-5; D might be TRBD1 (5 bases). Trimming took off 1 base at V and 8 bases at J, with 12 bases between the two ends. CDR1 and CDR2 from the germline V gene are MDHEN and SYDVKM. There are 14 residues in the CDR3. CDR3 residues: CASSLYGTEKPQHF. For the CDR3, the DNA is TGTGCCAGCAGTTTATATGGGACGGAAAAGCCCCAGCATTTT.

This clonotype was observed many times. This sequence joins TRBV7-2 and TRBJ1-6, with 7 nucleotides matching TRBD1. CDR1 is SGHTA, CDR2 FQGNSA, per germline. This CDR3 comprises 15 residues. V was pared by 0 bases and J by 5 bases, with 1 base of the junction left unmatched. The CDR3 reads CASSLAQGNNSPLHF. CDR3 nucleotide sequence: TGTGCCAGCAGCTTAGCACAGGGGAATAATTCACCCCTCCACTTT.

This clonotype was picked up many times. The chain is built from TRBV7-2 and TRBJ2-7; 10 bases match TRBD2. CDR3 size: 16 residues. Germline trimming cut 5 bases from V and 0 bases from J; bases unmatched to any gene: 7. The V gene's germline CDR1 is SGHTA and CDR2 FQGNSA. CDR3 bases: TGTGCCAGCAGCCCAACCTCTAGCGGGAGCTCCTACGAGCAGTACTTC. This codes for CASSPTSSGSSYEQYF.

The V and J genes are TRBV11-2 and TRBJ2-7; TRBD1 matches at 7 bases. Germline assignment: CDR1 SGHAT and CDR2 FQNNGV. With 3 bases clipped from V and 4 bases from J, the junction kept 15 bases outside the gene matches. The CDR3 contains 17 residues. The CDR3 loop is CASSFAGTVRGRYEQYF. CDR3 nucleotide sequence: TGTGCCAGCAGCTTCGCTGGGACAGTGAGGGGGCGGTACGAGCAGTACTTC.

The gene calls are TRBV6-5 and TRBJ1-3, with D unclear. V lost 0 bases, J lost 0 bases, and 6 bases lay in between. Per the germline V gene, CDR1 is MNHEY and CDR2 is SVGAGI. There are 15 residues in the CDR3. CDR3: CASSYSISSGNTIYF. The DNA for the CDR3 is TGTGCCAGCAGTTACTCGATAAGCTCTGGAAACACCATATATTTT.

This chain links TRBV27 with TRBJ2-3, with 9 bases fitting TRBD2. The CDR3 totals 14 residues. Per germline, CDR1 MNHEY and CDR2 SMNVEV (reference sequence). V lost 3 bases, J lost 6 bases, and 4 bases stayed unmatched. The CDR3 nucleotides are TGTGCCAGCAGTTTTAGCGGGAGTTCGGATACGCAGTATTTT. Its protein product is CASSFSGSSDTQYF.